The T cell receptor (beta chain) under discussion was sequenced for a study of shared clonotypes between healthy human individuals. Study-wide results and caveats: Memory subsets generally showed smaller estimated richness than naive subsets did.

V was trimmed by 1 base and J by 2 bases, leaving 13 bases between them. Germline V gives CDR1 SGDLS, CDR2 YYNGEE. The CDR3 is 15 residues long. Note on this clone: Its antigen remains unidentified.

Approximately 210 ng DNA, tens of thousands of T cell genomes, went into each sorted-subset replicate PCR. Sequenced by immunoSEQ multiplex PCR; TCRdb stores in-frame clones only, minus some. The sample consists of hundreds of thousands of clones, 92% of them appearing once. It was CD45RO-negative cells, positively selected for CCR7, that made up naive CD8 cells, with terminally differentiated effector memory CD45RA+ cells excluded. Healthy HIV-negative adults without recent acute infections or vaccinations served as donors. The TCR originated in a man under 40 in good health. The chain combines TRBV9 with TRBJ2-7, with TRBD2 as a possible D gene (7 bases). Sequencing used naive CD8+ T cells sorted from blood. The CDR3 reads CASSVSGGYAYEQYF. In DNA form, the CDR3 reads TGTGCCAGCAGCGTATCGGGGGGCTACGCCTACGAGCAGTACTTC.